A selection of T cell receptor beta chains follows, all from one sample in a study of CD8 T cells in ankylosing spondylitis. TCRdb redid the calling of the 5' RACE reads with MiXCR, one entry per CDR3 protein. Here the sample spans more than 250,000 distinct CDR3 sequences, roughly 11% being singletons. Sequences were obtained from blood, either unsorted or a sorted T cell fraction (not recorded which). These receptors all come from a female donor with ankylosing spondylitis or in good health (not recorded which). Each CDR3 is given with its conserved first and last residue. The D gene is left open where the match is weak. Size values are once, few and many counts, or a class for expanded clones, and some rows have none.

len: 14; j_gene: TRBJ2-5; d_gene: .; abundance: many; v_gene: TRBV18; CDR3aa: CASSPPAQQETQYF; CDR3nt: TGTGCCAGCTCACCACCTGCCCAGCAAGAGACCCAGTACTTC
len: 18; j_gene: TRBJ2-7; d_gene: TRBD2; abundance: .; v_gene: TRBV12-3/TRBV12-4; CDR3aa: CTSSFLFGRAGKQYEQYF; CDR3nt: TGTACCAGCAGTTTTTTGTTCGGGAGGGCAGGAAAACAATACGAGCAGTACTTC
len: 16; j_gene: TRBJ1-2; d_gene: .; abundance: many; v_gene: TRBV4-2; CDR3aa: CASSQGVAGTYYGYTF; CDR3nt: TGTGCCAGCAGCCAAGGGGTGGCAGGCACCTATTATGGCTACACCTTC
len: 15; j_gene: TRBJ2-3; d_gene: TRBD2; abundance: many; v_gene: TRBV12-3/TRBV12-4; CDR3aa: CASSRTSGRGDTQYF; CDR3nt: TGTGCCAGCAGTCGGACTAGCGGGAGGGGAGATACGCAGTATTTT
len: 16; j_gene: TRBJ2-2; d_gene: TRBD1; abundance: many; v_gene: TRBV28; CDR3aa: CASSPTRDSYTGELFF; CDR3nt: TGTGCCAGCAGTCCAACGAGGGACAGCTACACCGGGGAGCTGTTTTTT
len: 11; j_gene: TRBJ2-3; d_gene: .; abundance: many; v_gene: TRBV20-1; CDR3aa: CSALGTDTQYF; CDR3nt: TGCAGTGCCTTAGGGACAGATACGCAGTATTTT
len: 12; j_gene: TRBJ2-7; d_gene: .; abundance: many; v_gene: TRBV4-3; CDR3aa: CASSQEGSEQYF; CDR3nt: TGCGCCAGCAGCCAAGAAGGGAGCGAGCAGTACTTC
len: 15; j_gene: TRBJ2-7; d_gene: TRBD2; abundance: many; v_gene: TRBV12-3/TRBV12-4; CDR3aa: CASSLGSGRGYEQYF; CDR3nt: TGTGCCAGCAGTTTAGGTAGCGGGAGAGGCTACGAGCAGTACTTC
len: 14; j_gene: TRBJ1-1; d_gene: .; abundance: few; v_gene: TRBV6-5; CDR3aa: CASSNYREATEAFF; CDR3nt: TGTGCCAGCAGTAACTACAGGGAGGCGACTGAAGCTTTCTTT
len: 13; j_gene: TRBJ2-5; d_gene: TRBD2; abundance: many; v_gene: TRBV29-1; CDR3aa: CSVESGSRETQYF; CDR3nt: TGCAGCGTTGAAAGCGGGAGTCGAGAGACCCAGTACTTC
len: 18; j_gene: TRBJ1-6; d_gene: .; abundance: .; v_gene: TRBV6-1; CDR3aa: CASRPLTLGAGYNSPLHF; CDR3nt: TGTGCCAGCAGACCACTTACCCTCGGTGCGGGTTATAATTCACCCCTCCACTTT
len: 14; j_gene: TRBJ1-2; d_gene: .; abundance: few; v_gene: TRBV27; CDR3aa: CASSHHGANYGYTF; CDR3nt: TGTGCCAGCAGCCACCACGGGGCTAACTATGGCTACACCTTC